This passage covers 8 T cell receptor beta chains from one sample sequenced in a study of T cell repertoires in ileal Crohn's disease (dated 2019 in TCRdb). The time point label here, explained by the study, means: neoterminal ileum biopsy at postoperative endoscopy, about 6 months after surgery. The library was produced with the immunoSEQ multiplex PCR assay. The table was pulled from immuneACCESS by TCRdb, which kept in-frame rearrangements only. Such tables lose some clones; where checked, under half of the loss comes from unresolved V genes, and the rest has no known cause. In all, the sample holds 13,000 or so clones, and approximately 78% of those were seen once. The biggest ten clones account for about 4.4% of the sample. Sequenced: ileal tissue. The receptors shown here come from an adult with Crohn's disease.

The chain carries TRBV2 and TRBJ1-2; D remains unclear. There are 15 residues in the CDR3. Trimming took off 0 bases at V and 8 bases at J, with 16 bases between the two ends. CDR1 is SNHLY, CDR2 FYNNEI, per germline. DNA for the CDR3: TGTGCCAGCAGTGAAGCGCTTCAGTCTTGGGCGGGCTACACCTTC. Translating it yields CASSEALQSWAGYTF. The full variable domain, completed using reference TRBV2 and TRBJ1-2, is EPEVTQTPSHQVTQMGQEVILRCVPISNHLYFYWYRQILGQKVEFLVSFYNNEISEKSEIFDDQFSVERPDGSNFTLKIRSTKLEDSAMYFCASSEALQSWAGYTFGSGTRLTVV.

The chain has TRBV2 and TRBJ2-5; 7 bases line up with TRBD1. The length of the CDR3 is 17 residues. V shed 3 bases and J 1 base; nucleotides not matched to a gene: 11. Germline V gives CDR1 SNHLY, CDR2 FYNNEI. CDR3 in amino acids: CASSDQRQGYFQETQYF. DNA of the CDR3: TGTGCCAGCAGTGATCAGAGACAGGGCTACTTCCAAGAGACCCAGTACTTC.

This sequence joins TRBV2 and TRBJ1-4; D is possibly TRBD1 (6 bases). CDR1 is SNHLY, CDR2 FYNNEI, per germline. The CDR3 loop spans 14 amino acids. The V gene lost 8 bases and the J gene lost 8 bases, with 18 bases spanning the gap. The CDR3 is CASRTQGLIEKLFF. In DNA, the CDR3 is TGTGCCAGCCGGACACAGGGACTAATAGAAAAACTGTTTTTT.

The chain employs TRBV6-4 and TRBJ2-1, with D maybe TRBD2 (6 bases). The CDR3 is 16 amino acids. The ends were cut back, 0 bases at V and 0 bases at J, with 9 bases in the middle. Per the germline V gene, CDR1 is MRHNA and CDR2 is SNTAGT. The CDR3 sequence: CASSDSPAGSYNEQFF. The CDR3 DNA reads TGTGCCAGCAGTGACTCCCCAGCGGGCTCCTACAATGAGCAGTTCTTC.

This chain links TRBV27 with TRBJ2-1; D is ambiguous. This CDR3 has 14 residues. Germline V CDR1 and CDR2: MNHEY, SMNVEV (reference sequence). Trimming stripped 5 bases from V and 0 bases from J, with 8 bases between. In nucleotides, the CDR3 is TGTGCCAGCAGTACCCTAGACTCCTACAATGAGCAGTTCTTC. This encodes CASSTLDSYNEQFF.

The chain uses TRBV5-4 and TRBJ2-3; 9 positions match TRBD2. The CDR3 loop spans 15 amino acids. V lost 3 bases and J lost 3; bases outside the gene matches: 5. Germline-derived CDR1 and CDR2 are SGHNT and YYREEE (reference sequence). DNA of the CDR3: TGTGCCAGCAGCTGGGCTCTAGCGGGGACAGATACGCAGTATTTT. Amino acids: CASSWALAGTDTQYF.

The rearrangement joins TRBV5-1 to TRBJ1-1; the D gene is possibly TRBD1 (5 bases). CDR1 and CDR2 (germline): SGHRS, YFSETQ. V lost 4 bases to trimming and J lost 1 base, with 14 bases between them. This CDR3 contains 15 residues. The CDR3 is CASSGGMGGNTEAFF. In DNA, the CDR3 is TGCGCCAGCAGCGGGGGGATGGGGGGGAACACTGAAGCTTTCTTT.

The gene calls are TRBV7-9 and TRBJ2-2; perhaps TRBD2 as D (5 bases). Germline assignment: CDR1 SEHNR and CDR2 FQNEAQ (reference sequence). The V end lost 5 bases, the J end lost 5 bases, and 9 bases lay between the germline ends. The CDR3 is 13 residues long. CDR3 sequence: CASSPAVTGELFF. CDR3 DNA sequence: TGTGCCAGCAGCCCAGCGGTGACCGGGGAGCTGTTTTTT.